This TCR beta chain was sequenced in a study of T cell changes during pregnancy in multiple sclerosis. Germline V CDR1 and CDR2: KGHSH, LQKENI. V lost 0 bases and J 1 base, leaving 12 bases between the germline ends. This CDR3 is 16 amino acids long. The table came from immunoSEQ multiplex PCR; TCRdb's copy has only in-frame clones and leaves some out. Among tens of thousands of clones, approximately 92% were seen once, and the ten largest hold 2.5% to 3.5%. The sample in question was peripheral blood, obtained in the third trimester of pregnancy. This sequence originates from a female donor in good health, enrolled as a control in a pregnancy study. The chain carries TRBV18 and TRBJ1-1; D ambiguous. CDR3 region: CASSPPQISRNTEAFF. CDR3 in DNA: TGTGCCAGCTCACCACCCCAGATTTCCAGGAACACTGAAGCTTTCTTT.